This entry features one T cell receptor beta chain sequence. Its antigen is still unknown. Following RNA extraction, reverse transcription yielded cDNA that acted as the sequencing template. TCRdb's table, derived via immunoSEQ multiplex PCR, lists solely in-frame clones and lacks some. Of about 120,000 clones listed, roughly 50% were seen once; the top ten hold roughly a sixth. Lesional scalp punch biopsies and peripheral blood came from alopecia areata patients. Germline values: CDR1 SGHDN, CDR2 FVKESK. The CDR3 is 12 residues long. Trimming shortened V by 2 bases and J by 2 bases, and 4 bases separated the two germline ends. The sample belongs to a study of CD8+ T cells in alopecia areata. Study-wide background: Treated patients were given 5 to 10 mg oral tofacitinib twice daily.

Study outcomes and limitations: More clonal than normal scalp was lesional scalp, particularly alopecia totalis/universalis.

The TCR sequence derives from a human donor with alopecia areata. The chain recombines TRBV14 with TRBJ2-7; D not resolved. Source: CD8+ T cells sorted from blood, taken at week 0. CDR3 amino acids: CASSQRAYEQYF. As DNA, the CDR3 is TGTGCCAGCAGCCAACGGGCCTACGAGCAGTACTTC.